This passage covers 19 T cell receptor beta chains from one sample sequenced in a study of breast tumors, draining lymph nodes, adjacent tissues. TCRdb called the multiplex PCR reads again in MiXCR, with one record for every CDR3 protein. The sample carries fewer than 85,000 distinct CDR3 sequences, about 21% recorded once. Axillary draining lymph nodes of breast cancer patients supplied the node samples. Sample: axillary lymph node tissue. All receptors come from a female donor with breast cancer. Some clones in this sample may be carry-over from other donors' samples.

This clonotype showed up many times. The chain uses TRBV20-1 and TRBJ2-1; 10 bases line up with TRBD1. The ends lost 6 bases at V and 4 bases at J; junction bases unmatched: 12. Germline V gives CDR1 DFQATT, CDR2 SNEGSKA (reference sequence). This CDR3 has 16 residues. CDR3 residues: CSARTGGGSVYNEQFF. The CDR3, as DNA: TGCAGTGCCAGGACAGGGGGGGGATCTGTTTACAATGAGCAGTTCTTC.

In its sample, this clonotype was seen many times. The J gene is TRBJ2-5, the V gene TRBV6-2 or TRBV6-3; 7 bases map to TRBD2. The germline CDR1 and CDR2 sequences are MNHEY and SVGEGT. The length of the CDR3 is 14 residues. J lost 3 bases, V lost 4 bases, and 5 bases had no gene match. The chain's CDR3 is CASSSREGKETQYF. In DNA, the CDR3 is TGTGCCAGCAGTTCGAGGGAGGGTAAAGAGACCCAGTACTTC.

Many counts were recorded for this clonotype. The V gene is TRBV5-8, the J gene TRBJ2-3; D gene uncertain. CDR3 length: 10 residues. Trimming shortened V by 0 bases and J by 7 bases, and 0 bases separated the two germline ends. CDR1 and CDR2 (germline): SGHTS, YDEGEE. The CDR3 DNA is TGTGCCAGCAGCTTGGATACGCAGTATTTT. Encoded protein: CASSLDTQYF.

This clonotype was seen many times. J is TRBJ2-2 and V is TRBV12-3 or TRBV12-4; D unresolved. V shed 3 bases and J shed 0 bases, with 8 bases lying between them. This CDR3 is built from 15 residues. CDR3 DNA: TGTGCCAGCAGTTTTGGCGGAACGAACACCGGGGAGCTGTTTTTT. It encodes CASSFGGTNTGELFF.

This clonotype was recorded many times. The rearrangement joins TRBV5-8 to TRBJ2-7, with TRBD2 matching over 10 bases. This CDR3 region has 15 residues. Germline V gives CDR1 SGHTS, CDR2 YDEGEE. V lost 2 bases, J lost 2 bases, and 4 bases stayed unmatched. In nucleotides, the CDR3 is TGTGCCAGCAGCTTCTCTAGCGGGAGTCCCTACGAGCAGTACTTC. Amino acids: CASSFSSGSPYEQYF.

This clonotype was recorded many times. The chain joins TRBV11-3 to TRBJ2-3; 9 nucleotides align to TRBD1. CDR3 length: 13 residues. Looked up from germline, CDR1 is SGHNT and CDR2 is YENEEA. The J segment lost 4 bases and the V segment lost 6 bases, leaving 2 bases of the junction unmatched. Here the CDR3 reads CASRGQGADTQYF. The CDR3 DNA reads TGTGCCAGCAGGGGACAGGGAGCAGATACGCAGTATTTT.

This clonotype was seen repeatedly, ten times or more. This chain uses TRBV4-2 with TRBJ1-4; D is possibly TRBD1 (6 bases). Germline CDR1 reads LGHNA; CDR2 reads YNFKEQ. The V end lost 0 bases, the J end lost 8 bases, and 13 bases lay between the germline ends. The CDR3 totals 15 residues. DNA of the CDR3: TGTGCCAGCAGCCAAGATGTTGCCAGGGGAGAAAAACTGTTTTTT. It encodes CASSQDVARGEKLFF.

This clonotype has at least ten counts. The rearrangement joins TRBV5-4 to TRBJ2-7, with a weak D call TRBD2 (5 bases). Looked up from germline, CDR1 is SGHNT and CDR2 is YYREEE (reference sequence). Between the trimmed V and J ends, which lost 3 bases and 7 bases, there was a span of 20 bases. CDR3 length: 15 amino acids. The DNA for the CDR3 is TGTGCCAGCAGCTATGGACTCGACCTCTTTCGAGAGCAGTACTTC. Translating it yields CASSYGLDLFREQYF.

This clonotype occurred many times. V usage is TRBV12-3 or TRBV12-4 and J usage is TRBJ1-2; 11 bases map to TRBD1. The CDR3 length is 11 residues. J lost 7 bases, V lost 8 bases, and 0 bases had no gene match. The CDR3 coding sequence is TGTGCCAGCGGACAGGGGGCTGGCTACACCTTC. Translating it yields CASGQGAGYTF.

This clonotype was seen repeatedly, ten times or more. The J gene is TRBJ2-2, the V gene TRBV5-1; D is perhaps TRBD1 (6 bases). The CDR3 has 15 amino acids. Trimming took off 10 bases at V and 6 bases at J, with 22 bases between the two ends. The germline V gene encodes CDR1 SGHRS and CDR2 YFSETQ. The CDR3, as DNA: TGCGCCGGCTCACAGGGATCGTCTAAACCCGGGGAGCTGTTTTTT. Amino acids: CAGSQGSSKPGELFF.

The table lists this clonotype with many counts. The CDR3: CASTQPGSPLHF. In nucleotides, the CDR3 is TGTGCCAGCACACAGCCTGGATCACCCCTCCACTTT. This chain uses TRBV6-2 or TRBV6-3 with TRBJ1-6; D uncertain. Germline lookup yields CDR1 MNHEY and CDR2 SVGEGT. The CDR3 covers 12 residues. Trimming shortened V by 7 bases and J by 10 bases, and 11 bases separated the two germline ends.

There are many counts of this clonotype. The V gene is TRBV7-9, the J gene TRBJ2-7; no reliable D call. The CDR3 loop spans 13 amino acids. V was trimmed by 5 bases and J by 4 bases, leaving 12 bases between them. Germline V CDR1 and CDR2: SEHNR, FQNEAQ (reference sequence). CDR3 nucleotide sequence: TGTGCCAGCAGCCCAGGATCCTTTTACGAGCAGTACTTC. Protein sequence: CASSPGSFYEQYF.

The table lists this clonotype with many counts. The rearrangement uses TRBV2 and TRBJ1-5, with D unresolved. V lost 2 bases and J 1 base, leaving 6 bases between the germline ends. CDR1 and CDR2 (germline): SNHLY, FYNNEI. The CDR3 covers 14 residues. CDR3 nucleotides: TGTGCCAGCAGTGAAACGGGGAGCAATCAGCCCCAGCATTTT. It specifies CASSETGSNQPQHF.

In its sample, this clonotype was seen many times. The chain uses TRBV25-1 and TRBJ2-5; 8 bases align to TRBD1. Unmatched junction bases numbered 11, after V lost 6 bases and J lost 5 bases. The CDR3 runs 15 residues. CDR1 is MGHDK, CDR2 SYGVNS, per germline. The CDR3 here is CASSSGQVVGETQYF. CDR3 bases: TGTGCCAGCAGCTCGGGACAGGTGGTCGGGGAGACCCAGTACTTC.

This clonotype was detected ten times or more. The chain combines TRBV11-2 with TRBJ2-7; D might be TRBD2 (6 bases). The ends were cut back, 6 bases at V and 2 bases at J, with 17 bases in the middle. Germline V gives CDR1 SGHAT, CDR2 FQNNGV. This CDR3 has 15 residues. The CDR3 loop reads CASSPEGTPTYEQYF. The CDR3 DNA reads TGTGCCAGCAGTCCAGAGGGGACTCCGACCTACGAGCAGTACTTC.

This clonotype showed up just a few times. The V gene is TRBV7-2, the J gene TRBJ1-1; no clear D. Germline loops: CDR1 SGHTA, CDR2 FQGNSA. The CDR3 spans 15 residues. The V gene lost 3 bases and the J gene lost 1 base, with 12 bases spanning the gap. The CDR3 protein is CASSFAANWNTEAFF. CDR3 DNA: TGTGCCAGCAGCTTCGCAGCAAACTGGAACACTGAAGCTTTCTTT.

Ten or more counts support this clonotype. J is TRBJ1-5 and V is TRBV20-1; D remains ambiguous. The ends were cut back, 6 bases at V and 1 base at J, with 13 bases in the middle. Per germline, CDR1 DFQATT and CDR2 SNEGSKA (reference sequence). The CDR3 sequence is 14 residues long. CDR3 protein: CSALRSASNQPQHF. The CDR3 DNA follows: TGCAGTGCCCTAAGGTCTGCGAGCAATCAGCCCCAGCATTTT.

In regard to this clonotype: The germline gene is not matched at one end of the junction; a read error may be the cause. This chain connects TRBV5-1 to TRBJ1-1, with a tentative D call TRBD1 (6 bases). CDR1 is SGHRS, CDR2 YFSETQ, per germline. This CDR3 is 18 amino acids long. The CDR3 nucleotides are TGCGCCAGCAGCCTTGAGTCGGGGGGCGTACGGAGGAACCCTGAAGCTTTCTTT. It yields the protein CASSLESGGVRRNPEAFF.

The chain uses TRBV5-5 and TRBJ1-3; the match to TRBD1 covers 11 bases. This CDR3 has 16 amino acids. Germline CDR1 and CDR2: SGHKS and YYEKEE (reference sequence). Trimming at V came to 3 bases and at J to 3 bases, leaving 5 bases not matched to a gene. The DNA of the CDR3 is TGTGCCAGCAGCTCCCGGACAGGGGGCGGTGGAAACACCATATATTTT. It is translated as CASSSRTGGGGNTIYF.